One T cell receptor beta chain is described in this entry. What it recognizes is unknown. Generated by immunoSEQ multiplex PCR, the TCRdb table keeps only in-frame clones and is missing some. The sample contains approximately 93,000 clones, approximately 89% of which appear only once. This specimen comes from a study of T cell responses to AZD1222 COVID-19 vaccine. Study-wide findings and caveats: Among those given AZD1222, only five or six were seropositive at baseline. Unmutated variant regions are reportedly the target of nearly half of TCRs that are spike-specific. Repertoire collection took place solely once the T cell response had peaked.

The germline V gene has CDR1 SGHDT and CDR2 YYEEEE. CDR3 length equals 13 residues. V lost 0 bases and J 4 bases, leaving 7 bases between the germline ends. Samples with a second dose at about 4 or about 12 weeks were pooled together. The source material was peripheral blood, sampled 28 days after the second AZD1222 dose. The receptor was isolated from an adult who received the AZD1222 COVID-19 vaccine. V gene TRBV5-6 combines with J gene TRBJ1-2; D gene unclear. CDR3 loop: CASSLGSLYGYTF. The CDR3 DNA reads TGTGCCAGCAGCTTGGGGTCCCTCTATGGCTACACCTTC.